What follows are 20 T cell receptor beta chains derived from one specimen sequenced in a study of vaccination effects on CD4 cells after COVID-19. Antigen-specific CD4+ T cells were expanded (with viral peptide pools) by the ViraFEST assay ahead of sequencing. Following a roughly 9-day culture, CD4+ T cells were purified. Nucleocapsid antibodies stayed negative before and after vaccination, showing no earlier SARS-CoV-2 infection. No cognate antigen is known for these TCRs. Sequencing was performed with immunoSEQ multiplex PCR; in TCRdb, only in-frame clones are kept and a portion is missing. The sample includes about 73,000 clones, roughly 79% of them seen just once. Sample: CD4+ T cells from PBMCs cultured with SARS-CoV-2 spike peptides, taken before COVID-19 vaccination. These receptors all come from a human donor who received a COVID-19 vaccine.

V is TRBV6-5 and J is TRBJ2-7; D is undetermined. CDR1 is MNHEY and CDR2 is SVGAGI in the germline V gene. The CDR3 is 12 amino acids. The germline V and J ends were trimmed by 8 bases and 4 bases, with 12 bases remaining between them. The CDR3 bases are TGTGCCAGCGGGGATTTCCCTTACGAGCAGTACGTC. Translating it yields CASGDFPYEQYV.

The chain employs TRBV19 and TRBJ2-1, with a tentative D call TRBD2 (6 bases). Germline V gives CDR1 LNHDA, CDR2 SQIVND (reference sequence). The CDR3 is made up of 14 amino acids. V dropped 5 bases and J dropped 7 bases, with 15 bases sitting between them. This CDR3 is CASSVDGGYNEQFF. The CDR3 DNA sequence: TGTGCCAGTAGTGTGGACGGAGGGTATAATGAGCAGTTCTTC.

The chain links TRBV7-2 to TRBJ2-7; weak D call: TRBD1 (6 bases). Germline loops: CDR1 SGHTA, CDR2 FQGNSA. CDR3 length equals 13 residues. V was pared by 3 bases and J by 2 bases, with 8 bases between. Here the CDR3 reads CASSFTGTYEQYV. The CDR3 DNA reads as TGTGCCAGCAGCTTTACAGGGACCTACGAGCAGTACGTC.

V gene TRBV5-1 combines with J gene TRBJ1-5, with 7 bases lining up with TRBD1. Germline CDR1 and CDR2: SGHRS and YFSETQ. V trimming: 0 bases; J trimming: 5 bases; junction bases outside the gene matches: 11. CDR3 size: 17 residues. The CDR3 coding sequence is TGCGCCAGCAGCTTGGTTCCCCCGACAGGGACCTATCAGCCCCAGCATTTT. It yields the protein CASSLVPPTGTYQPQHF. Combining the CDR3 with reference TRBV5-1 and TRBJ1-5 gives the whole variable domain KAGVTQTPRYLIKTRGQQVTLSCSPISGHRSVSWYQQTPGQGLQFLFEYFSETQRNKGNFPGRFSGRQFSNSRSEMNVSTLELGDSALYLCASSLVPPTGTYQPQHFGDGTRLSIL.

This sequence joins TRBV24-1 and TRBJ2-5, with TRBD1 matching 7 bases. The CDR3 runs 17 residues. The junction had 13 bases not matched to a gene; V was cut back by 4 bases and J by 3 bases. Germline loops: CDR1 KGHDR, CDR2 SFDVKD. CDR3 nucleotides: TGTGCCACCAGTGAGCATCCGGGCAGGGGGAAGGAAGAGACCCAGTACTTC. Residues: CATSEHPGRGKEETQYF.

V usage is TRBV6-5 and J usage is TRBJ2-1, with a weak D call TRBD1 (5 bases). The CDR3 sequence is 15 residues long. Germline V CDR1 and CDR2: MNHEY, SVGAGI. V was cut by 6 bases and J by 5 bases, with 17 bases left in between. CDR3 nucleotides: TGTGCCAGCAGCCGCGACAGCTTACTGAACAATGAGCAGTTCTTC. This encodes CASSRDSLLNNEQFF.

This chain connects TRBV4-1 to TRBJ2-1, with a tentative D call TRBD1 (6 bases). The CDR3 runs to 15 residues. V lost 3 bases and J 7 bases, leaving 16 bases between the germline ends. Germline CDR1 MGHRA, CDR2 YSYEKL. CDR3 sequence: CASSQQGQVSNEQFF. DNA of the CDR3: TGCGCCAGCAGCCAGCAGGGACAAGTTAGTAATGAGCAGTTCTTC.

The rearrangement links TRBV18 to TRBJ2-7; a possible D gene is TRBD1 (5 bases). CDR3 length: 14 residues. The germline V gene has CDR1 KGHSH and CDR2 LQKENI. V lost 1 base and J lost 0, with 7 bases in between. The CDR3 loop reads CASSPQGFSYEQYV. DNA for the CDR3: TGTGCCAGCTCACCACAGGGGTTCTCCTACGAGCAGTACGTC.

This chain uses TRBV10-2 with TRBJ2-7, with D perhaps matching TRBD1 or TRBD2 (7 bases each). Germline V lookup: CDR1 WSHSY, CDR2 SAAADI. The length of the CDR3 is 14 residues. Trimming removed 11 bases at V and 4 bases at J, with 21 bases between. The CDR3 spells CAAAGNRGGYEQYV. The CDR3 DNA is TGCGCCGCGGCCGGAAACAGGGGAGGGTACGAGCAGTACGTC.

The chain carries TRBV5-5 and TRBJ2-1, with 13 positions matching TRBD2. V was pared by 4 bases and J by 15 bases, with 7 bases of the junction left unmatched. Germline-derived CDR1 and CDR2 are SGHKS and YYEKEE (reference sequence). The CDR3 runs 13 residues. CDR3 nucleotide sequence: TGTGCCAGCAGCAGAACTAGCGGGGGGGCTTCGTTCTTC. As protein: CASSRTSGGASFF.

This chain connects TRBV5-1 to TRBJ2-1, with 12 bases lining up with TRBD2. Germline CDR1 SGHRS, CDR2 YFSETQ. The junction had 6 bases not matched to a gene; V was cut back by 7 bases and J by 4 bases. This CDR3 region has 15 residues. The CDR3 DNA sequence: TGCGCCAGCGGTTACCTAGCGGGGGGGTACAATGAGCAGTTCTTC. Residues: CASGYLAGGYNEQFF.

This chain links TRBV6-5 with TRBJ2-6, with TRBD1 matching 7 bases. J gave up 4 bases and V 5 bases, and 2 bases lay outside the gene matches. CDR1 and CDR2 from the germline V gene are MNHEY and SVGAGI. This CDR3 has 14 residues. The CDR3 sequence is CASSTGAGANVLTF. The CDR3 DNA follows: TGTGCCAGCAGTACAGGGGCCGGGGCCAACGTCCTGACTTTC.

The V and J genes are TRBV11-3 and TRBJ2-7; a possible D gene is TRBD1 (6 bases). V gave up 2 bases and J gave up 3 bases, with 20 bases separating them. This CDR3 contains 17 residues. Germline assignment: CDR1 SGHNT and CDR2 YENEEA. CDR3 in DNA: TGTGCCAGCAGCTTATGGCCGACAGGCAGTGGGTGCTACGAGCAGTACGTC. It specifies CASSLWPTGSGCYEQYV.

V and J are TRBV18 and TRBJ2-2; no firm D call. CDR1 is KGHSH, CDR2 LQKENI, per germline. The V end lost 3 bases, the J end lost 1 base, and 6 bases lay between the germline ends. The CDR3 runs 14 residues. CDR3 in DNA: TGTGCCAGCTCACCGGTCCAGAACACCGGGGAGCTGTTTTTT. This codes for CASSPVQNTGELFF.

This clone was recorded a few times. CDR3 coding DNA: TGTGCCAGCAGCTTGGCCGGGGAGCTGTTTTTT. This encodes CASSLAGELFF. The chain employs TRBV5-4 and TRBJ2-2; D is undetermined. Trimming left V 0 bases short and J 6 bases short, with 0 bases between. This CDR3 region has 11 residues. Germline V gene data show CDR1 as SGHNT and CDR2 as YYREEE (reference sequence). Full variable domain (rest looked up from reference TRBV5-4 and TRBJ2-2): ETGVTQSPTHLIKTRGQQVTLRCSSQSGHNTVSWYQQALGQGPQFIFQYYREEENGRGNFPPRFSGLQFPNYSSELNVNALELDDSALYLCASSLAGELFFGEGSRLTVL.

The chain employs TRBV6-5 and TRBJ2-4; D might be TRBD1 or TRBD2, each matching 6 bases. V gave up 0 bases and J gave up 4 bases, with 10 bases separating them. CDR1 MNHEY and CDR2 SVGAGI come from the germline V gene. The CDR3 contains 15 residues. The CDR3 DNA reads TGTGCCAGCAGTTACTCCAGGGGAGGAAAAAACATTCAGTACTTC. Its protein is CASSYSRGGKNIQYF.

The V gene is TRBV7-2, the J gene TRBJ1-5, with 7 bases identical to TRBD1. Germline V gene data show CDR1 as SGHTA and CDR2 as FQGNSA. The CDR3 extends over 17 amino acids. The junction had 9 bases not matched to a gene; V was cut back by 2 bases and J by 2 bases. The DNA for the CDR3 is TGTGCCAGCAGCTTAACAGGGGAGGGAAACGGCAATCAGCCCCAGCATTTT. This gives the protein CASSLTGEGNGNQPQHF.

The chain links TRBV19 to TRBJ2-6; weak D call: TRBD2 (5 bases). V was pared by 5 bases and J by 0 bases, with 11 bases between. The length of the CDR3 is 16 residues. Germline loops: CDR1 LNHDA, CDR2 SQIVND (reference sequence). CDR3 nucleotide sequence: TGTGCCAGTAGTCGGGCGGGCATCTCTGGGGCCAACGTCCTGACTTTC. It codes for CASSRAGISGANVLTF. The full variable domain, rest sourced from reference TRBV19 and TRBJ2-6, is DGGITQSPKYLFRKEGQNVTLSCEQNLNHDAMYWYRQDPGQGLRLIYYSQIVNDFQKGDIAEGYSVSREKKESFPLTVTSAQKNPTAFYLCASSRAGISGANVLTFGAGSRLTVL.

This clone came up once. V and J are TRBV20-1 and TRBJ2-3; D remains unclear. The germline V and J ends were trimmed by 3 bases and 5 bases, with 9 bases remaining between them. This CDR3 has 12 residues. Germline values: CDR1 DFQATT, CDR2 SNEGSKA (reference sequence). Here the CDR3 DNA reads TGCAGTGCTAGTCGATTCGGAGATACGCAGTATTTT. It yields the protein CSASRFGDTQYF.

This clone was counted a few times. J is TRBJ1-6 and V is TRBV7-9; D might be TRBD1 (5 bases). CDR1 SEHNR and CDR2 FQNEAQ come from the germline V gene (reference sequence). The CDR3 consists of 16 residues. V lost 2 bases to trimming and J lost 10 bases, with 18 bases between them. The CDR3 DNA is TGTGCCAGCAGCTTAATATGGGGGAGTCGGGAATCACCCCTCCACTTT. This sequence encodes CASSLIWGSRESPLHF.